Below, one TCR beta chain is given with its context. The data belong to a study of blood T cell repertoires in COVID-19. Study as a whole: The United States, Italy and Spain were the sources of the acute and convalescent COVID-19 samples.

Repertoires were generated with immunoSEQ multiplex PCR, while TCRdb's copy carries only in-frame clones and drops some. Among around 25,000 clones listed, around 90% were seen once. The clonotype was recovered from a human donor in a cohort sampled during active COVID-19. The material sequenced was peripheral blood.

The CDR3 coding sequence is TGTGCCAGCTCACCTTCGGCGGACCAAGAGACCCAGTACTTC. Its protein is CASSPSADQETQYF. This rearrangement joins TRBV18 to TRBJ2-5; D is unresolved. This CDR3 contains 14 residues. Per the germline V gene, CDR1 is KGHSH and CDR2 is LQKENI. V gave up 3 bases and J gave up 0 bases, with 8 bases separating them.